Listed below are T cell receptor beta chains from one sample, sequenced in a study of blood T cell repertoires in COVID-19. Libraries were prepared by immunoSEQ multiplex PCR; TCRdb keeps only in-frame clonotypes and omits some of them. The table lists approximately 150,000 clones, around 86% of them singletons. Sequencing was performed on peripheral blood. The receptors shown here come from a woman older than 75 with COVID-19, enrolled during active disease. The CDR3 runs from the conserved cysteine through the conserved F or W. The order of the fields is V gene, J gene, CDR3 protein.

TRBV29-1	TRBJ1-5	CSALSGGGQPQHF
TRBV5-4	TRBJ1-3	CASSLEGASGNTIYF
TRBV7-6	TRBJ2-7	CASSLKRGTYEQYF
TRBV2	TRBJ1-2	CASGVRTGFLHGYGYTF
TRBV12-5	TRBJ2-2	CASGTGTGELFF
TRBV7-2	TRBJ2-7	CASSSVYEQYF
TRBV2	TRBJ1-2	CASRTGGAYGYTF
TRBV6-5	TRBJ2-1	CASTWTYYNEQFF
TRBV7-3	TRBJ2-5	CASSLTGGSQETQYF
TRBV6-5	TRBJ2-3	CASSYSKGRPDTQYF
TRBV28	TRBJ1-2	CASRLMGQGNSYGYTF
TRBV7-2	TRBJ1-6	CASSQRDRVNSPLHF
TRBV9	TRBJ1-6	CASSQRGQRNPPLHF
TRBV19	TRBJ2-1	CASSDRGFNNEQFF
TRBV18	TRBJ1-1	CASSRPSGGNEAFF